The 19 T cell receptor beta chains in this list originate from one sample, sequenced in a study of T cell responses to AZD1222 COVID-19 vaccine. The assay was immunoSEQ multiplex PCR, and TCRdb's table has in-frame clones only and misses some. The sample lists approximately 140,000 clones; roughly four fifths were seen once. Sequences were derived from peripheral blood, sampled on day 0 of MenACWY control vaccination. The receptors derive from an adult in good health.

The chain recombines TRBV18 with TRBJ2-1; D might be TRBD2 (7 bases). Germline CDR1 is KGHSH and CDR2 is LQKENI. The CDR3 loop spans 16 amino acids. The V and J ends lost 5 bases and 6 bases respectively, with 20 bases between them. The CDR3 DNA sequence: TGTGCCAGCTCATCGCTCAGGGCCGGGGGGCCCAATGAGCAGTTCTTC. Translated: CASSSLRAGGPNEQFF.

V is TRBV5-4 and J is TRBJ1-1; D is perhaps TRBD1 (6 bases). With 4 bases removed from V and 1 base from J, the gap between germline ends came to 11 bases. The CDR3 consists of 14 residues. Germline V lookup: CDR1 SGHNT, CDR2 YYREEE (reference sequence). CDR3: CASSPLGGNTEAFF. CDR3 nucleotides: TGTGCCAGCAGCCCCTTAGGGGGGAACACTGAAGCTTTCTTT. Full variable domain (rest looked up from reference TRBV5-4 and TRBJ1-1): ETGVTQSPTHLIKTRGQQVTLRCSSQSGHNTVSWYQQALGQGPQFIFQYYREEENGRGNFPPRFSGLQFPNYSSELNVNALELDDSALYLCASSPLGGNTEAFFGQGTRLTVV.

The chain joins TRBV19 to TRBJ2-1; no clear D gene. Germline V gives CDR1 LNHDA, CDR2 SQIVND (reference sequence). CDR3 length: 15 amino acids. V dropped 0 bases and J dropped 0 bases, with 6 bases sitting between them. The CDR3 sequence is CASSIEGFSYNEQFF. The CDR3 region has the DNA TGTGCCAGTAGTATAGAGGGGTTCTCCTACAATGAGCAGTTCTTC. Full variable domain (rest looked up from reference TRBV19 and TRBJ2-1): DGGITQSPKYLFRKEGQNVTLSCEQNLNHDAMYWYRQDPGQGLRLIYYSQIVNDFQKGDIAEGYSVSREKKESFPLTVTSAQKNPTAFYLCASSIEGFSYNEQFFGPGTRLTVL.

The J gene is TRBJ1-1, the V gene TRBV7-2, with 8 bases aligning to TRBD1. V was clipped by 5 bases and J by 4 bases; unmatched bases: 12. This CDR3 is built from 16 residues. The germline V gene has CDR1 SGHTA and CDR2 FQGNSA. Here the CDR3 reads CASSPWTGSILTEAFF. The CDR3 DNA sequence: TGTGCCAGCAGCCCCTGGACAGGGTCTATACTCACTGAAGCTTTCTTT.

V and J are TRBV7-8 and TRBJ2-1, with 7 bases aligning to TRBD2. With V trimmed by 2 bases and J by 0 bases, 13 bases remained unmatched. In germline, CDR1 is SGHVS, CDR2 FQNEAQ. The length of the CDR3 is 19 residues. The CDR3 is CASSLRVSGGISSYNEQFF. The CDR3 region has the DNA TGTGCCAGCAGCTTAAGGGTGTCGGGGGGTATTAGCTCCTACAATGAGCAGTTCTTC.

This chain joins TRBV11-1 and TRBJ1-1; D may be TRBD1 (5 bases). V was pared by 2 bases and J by 4 bases, with 11 bases between. This CDR3 spans 14 amino acids. Looked up from germline, CDR1 is SGHAT and CDR2 is FQDESV (reference sequence). In DNA form, the CDR3 reads TGTGCCAGCAGCTTATCCCAGGGAACCACTGAAGCTTTCTTT. It codes for CASSLSQGTTEAFF.

This rearrangement joins TRBV12-3 or TRBV12-4 to TRBJ1-6, with a possible D match to TRBD1 (5 bases). The CDR3 is 13 amino acids. V was pared by 5 bases and J by 6 bases, with 8 bases between. CDR3 DNA: TGTGCCAGCAGTCGCCAGGGTAATTCACCCCTCCACTTT. Translating it yields CASSRQGNSPLHF.

V usage is TRBV7-9 and J usage is TRBJ2-5; TRBD2 is a possible D gene (6 bases). V lost 7 bases and J 5 bases, leaving 14 bases between the germline ends. From germline, CDR1 is SEHNR and CDR2 FQNEAQ (reference sequence). The CDR3 spans 13 residues. The chain's CDR3 is CASTRAGRETQYF. CDR3 DNA: TGTGCCAGCACGCGGGCAGGGAGGGAGACCCAGTACTTC.

The rearrangement uses TRBV6-5 and TRBJ2-7, with D hard to call. V was pared by 6 bases and J by 3 bases, with 9 bases between. Germline values: CDR1 MNHEY, CDR2 SVGAGI. The CDR3 consists of 12 residues. For the CDR3, the DNA is TGTGCCAGCAGGGGGTTCAACTACGAGCAGTACGTC. This encodes CASRGFNYEQYV.

This clone was picked up a small number of times. The J gene is TRBJ2-2, the V gene TRBV6-2 or TRBV6-3; D possibly uses TRBD1 or TRBD2 (5 bases each). CDR1 and CDR2 from the germline V gene are MNHEY and SVGEGT. Trimming stripped 4 bases from V and 4 bases from J, with 10 bases between. The CDR3 is 14 residues long. CDR3 bases: TGTGCCAGCAGTTCCTTGGGGGTCACCGGGGAGCTGTTTTTT. This codes for CASSSLGVTGELFF.

This clone was observed once. The chain links TRBV28 to TRBJ2-7; the D gene is possibly TRBD1 (6 bases). The CDR3 is 14 residues long. Germline V gene lookup returns CDR1 MDHEN and CDR2 SYDVKM. V gave up 7 bases and J gave up 0 bases, with 13 bases separating them. CDR3 protein: CASMIGQLSYEQYF. Written as DNA, the CDR3 is TGTGCCAGCATGATAGGACAGCTCTCCTACGAGCAGTACTTC. Full variable domain (outside the CDR3, taken from reference TRBV28 and TRBJ2-7): DVKVTQSSRYLVKRTGEKVFLECVQDMDHENMFWYRQDPGLGLRLIYFSYDVKMKEKGDIPEGYSVSREKKERFSLILESASTNQTSMYLCASMIGQLSYEQYFGPGTRLTVT.

J is TRBJ1-2 and V is TRBV2; D may be TRBD1 (6 bases). The CDR3 is 11 amino acids. Germline V gene data show CDR1 as SNHLY and CDR2 as FYNNEI. With 7 bases removed from V and 6 bases from J, the gap between germline ends came to 9 bases. CDR3 loop: CASNRGDGYTF. CDR3 DNA sequence: TGTGCCAGCAATAGGGGGGATGGCTACACCTTC.

This clone was counted once. The chain has TRBV6-5 and TRBJ2-2, with D perhaps TRBD2 (6 bases). The CDR3 spans 11 residues. Deletions cut 11 bases from V and 8 bases from J, with 12 bases between. The germline V gene has CDR1 MNHEY and CDR2 SVGAGI. CDR3 sequence reads: CASRGWGELFF. For the CDR3, the DNA is TGTGCCTCTCGGGGGTGGGGGGAGCTGTTTTTT.

The rearrangement joins TRBV7-2 to TRBJ2-3; no clear D gene. Germline V lookup: CDR1 SGHTA, CDR2 FQGNSA. The CDR3 contains 15 residues. V was pared by 1 base and J by 3 bases, with 11 bases between. CDR3 DNA: TGTGCCAGCAGCTTAGAGTACAGTAGGACAGATACGCAGTATTTT. Translating it yields CASSLEYSRTDTQYF.

This chain joins TRBV28 and TRBJ2-7; the D gene is possibly TRBD1 (6 bases). CDR1 and CDR2 from the germline V gene are MDHEN and SYDVKM. Trimming took 2 bases from V and 3 from J, leaving 11 bases between them. The CDR3 spans 14 residues. CDR3 amino acids: CASSLRQGHYEQYV. The CDR3 DNA is TGTGCCAGCAGTTTACGGCAGGGGCACTACGAGCAGTACGTC.

In this sample, this clone turned up once. The chain couples TRBV10-1 to TRBJ2-1; D is undetermined. In germline, CDR1 is WNHNN, CDR2 SYGVQD (reference sequence). This CDR3 has 11 residues. V dropped 6 bases and J dropped 9 bases, with 9 bases sitting between them. Here the CDR3 DNA reads TGCGCCAGCAGAAGGGTTGGTGAGCAGTTCTTC. Protein: CASRRVGEQFF.

The rearrangement joins TRBV5-8 to TRBJ2-3; possible D gene TRBD2, 6 bases. Germline CDR1 SGHTS, CDR2 YDEGEE. The V end was cut by 4 bases, the J end by 0 bases, with 12 bases between. The CDR3 contains 15 residues. The CDR3, as DNA: TGTGCCAGCAGCGGGGGGAGGTTGAGCACAGATACGCAGTATTTT. Residues: CASSGGRLSTDTQYF.

The chain is built from TRBV2 and TRBJ1-1; D gene ambiguous. Trimming pared 5 bases from V and 1 base from J, leaving 14 bases between. This CDR3 is built from 15 residues. Looked up from germline, CDR1 is SNHLY and CDR2 is FYNNEI. The CDR3: CASSQDGLWNTEAFF. CDR3 in DNA: TGTGCCAGCAGTCAGGACGGACTTTGGAACACTGAAGCTTTCTTT.

The chain links TRBV7-6 to TRBJ1-6; 9 nucleotides match TRBD1. CDR3 length equals 16 residues. Per germline, CDR1 SGHVS and CDR2 FNYEAQ. The J segment lost 10 bases and the V segment lost 1 base, leaving 8 bases of the junction unmatched. The CDR3 loop is CASSLEGQGGTSPLHF. The CDR3 coding sequence is TGTGCCAGCAGCTTAGAGGGACAGGGCGGCACGTCACCCCTCCACTTT.